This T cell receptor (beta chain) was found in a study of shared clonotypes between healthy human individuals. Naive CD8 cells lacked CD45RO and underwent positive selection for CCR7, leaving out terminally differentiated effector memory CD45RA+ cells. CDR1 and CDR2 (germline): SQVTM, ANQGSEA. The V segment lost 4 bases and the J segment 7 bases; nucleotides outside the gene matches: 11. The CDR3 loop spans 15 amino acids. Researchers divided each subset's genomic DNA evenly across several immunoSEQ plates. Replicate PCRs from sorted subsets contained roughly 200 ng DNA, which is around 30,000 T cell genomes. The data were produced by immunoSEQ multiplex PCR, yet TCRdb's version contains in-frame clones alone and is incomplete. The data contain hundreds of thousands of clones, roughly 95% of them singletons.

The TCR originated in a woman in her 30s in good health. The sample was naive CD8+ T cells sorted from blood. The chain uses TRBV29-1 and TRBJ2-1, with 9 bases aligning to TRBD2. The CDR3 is CSVVGGLAGVNEQFF. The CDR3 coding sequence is TGCAGCGTTGTAGGGGGCTTAGCGGGGGTAAATGAGCAGTTCTTC.